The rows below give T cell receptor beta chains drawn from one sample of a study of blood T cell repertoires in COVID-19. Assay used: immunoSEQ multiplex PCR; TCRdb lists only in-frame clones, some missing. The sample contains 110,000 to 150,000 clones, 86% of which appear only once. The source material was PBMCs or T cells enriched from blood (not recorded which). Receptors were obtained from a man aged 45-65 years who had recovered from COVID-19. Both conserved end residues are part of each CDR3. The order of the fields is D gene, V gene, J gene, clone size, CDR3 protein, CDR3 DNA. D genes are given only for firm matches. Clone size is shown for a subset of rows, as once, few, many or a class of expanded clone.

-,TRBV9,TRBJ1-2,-,CASSATVEGLYGYTF,TGTGCCAGCAGCGCCACAGTGGAGGGTCTCTATGGCTACACCTTC
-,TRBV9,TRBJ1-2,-,CASSATATGSDGYTF,TGTGCCAGCAGCGCAACCGCAACAGGGTCGGATGGCTACACCTTC
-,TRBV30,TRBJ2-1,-,CAWSLSYNEQFF,TGTGCCTGGAGCCTGTCCTACAATGAGCAGTTCTTC
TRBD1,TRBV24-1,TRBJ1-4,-,CATSDPPGQGDEKLFF,TGTGCCACCAGTGATCCCCCGGGACAGGGAGATGAAAAACTGTTTTTT
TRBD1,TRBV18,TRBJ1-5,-,CASSPATGGSQPQHF,TGTGCCAGCTCACCCGCGACAGGGGGCAGTCAGCCCCAGCATTTT
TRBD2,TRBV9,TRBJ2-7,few,CASSRSGRDYEQYF,TGTGCCAGCAGTAGGAGCGGGAGAGACTACGAGCAGTACTTC
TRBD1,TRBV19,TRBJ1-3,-,CASWDRAGSGNTIYF,TGTGCCAGTTGGGACAGGGCCGGCTCTGGAAACACCATATATTTT
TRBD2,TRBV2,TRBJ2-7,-,CASSDGPAGGGYEQYF,TGTGCCAGCAGTGACGGTCCAGCGGGAGGGGGGTACGAGCAGTACTTC
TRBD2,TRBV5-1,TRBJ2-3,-,CASSLSGVTDTQYF,TGCGCCAGCAGCTTGAGCGGGGTCACAGATACGCAGTATTTT
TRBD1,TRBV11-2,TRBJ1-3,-,CASSLETGIGNTIYF,TGTGCCAGCAGCTTAGAGACAGGGATTGGAAACACCATATATTTT
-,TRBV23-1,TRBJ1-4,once,CASNGGFGGPPWDEKLFF,TGCGCCAGCAACGGGGGGTTCGGGGGACCGCCCTGGGATGAAAAACTGTTTTTT
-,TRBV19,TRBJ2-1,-,CASSMVAGWDEQFF,TGTGCCAGTAGTATGGTGGCAGGGTGGGATGAGCAGTTCTTC
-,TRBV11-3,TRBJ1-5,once,CASSRRGVDSNQPQHF,TGTGCCAGCAGCCGGCGAGGTGTAGATAGCAATCAGCCCCAGCATTTT
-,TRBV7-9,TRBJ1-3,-,CASSSSKTGHSGNTIYF,TGTGCCAGCAGCTCCTCTAAAACCGGACACTCTGGAAACACCATATATTTT
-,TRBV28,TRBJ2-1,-,CASSAGLNEQFF,TGTGCCAGCAGTGCCGGACTCAATGAGCAGTTCTTC
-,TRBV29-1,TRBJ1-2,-,CSVTPTRGSGYTF,TGCAGCGTGACACCGACTCGGGGATCGGGCTACACCTTC
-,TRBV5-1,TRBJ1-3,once,CASSLATDGNTIYF,TGCGCCAGCAGCTTGGCTACCGATGGAAACACCATATATTTT
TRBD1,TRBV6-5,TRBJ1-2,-,CASSYDRGSVGYTF,TGTGCCAGCAGTTATGACAGGGGTTCGGTTGGCTACACCTTC
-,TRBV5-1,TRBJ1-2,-,CASSLDGGYGYTF,TGCGCCAGCAGCTTGGATGGAGGCTATGGCTACACCTTC
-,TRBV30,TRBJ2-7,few,CAWHAGRGYEQYF,TGTGCCTGGCATGCTGGGAGGGGGTACGAGCAGTACTTC
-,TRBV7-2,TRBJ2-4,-,CASSLDSTAKNIQYF,TGTGCCAGCAGCTTAGACAGTACAGCCAAAAACATTCAGTACTTC
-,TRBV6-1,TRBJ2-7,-,CASSEDRSARSYEQYF,TGTGCCAGCAGTGAAGATAGGAGCGCTCGCTCCTACGAGCAGTACTTC
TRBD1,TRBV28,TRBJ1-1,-,CATKIGTGENTEAFF,TGTGCCACCAAAATAGGGACAGGGGAGAACACTGAAGCTTTCTTT
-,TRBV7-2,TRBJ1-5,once,CASSPQYYSNQPQHF,TGTGCCAGCAGTCCACAGTATTATAGCAATCAGCCCCAGCATTTT
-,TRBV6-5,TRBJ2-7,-,CASSYGGGRSEQYF,TGTGCCAGCAGTTATGGGGGGGGCCGGAGCGAGCAGTACTTC
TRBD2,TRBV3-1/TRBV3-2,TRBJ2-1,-,CASSQATPLLLAGGHEQFF,TGTGCCAGCAGCCAAGCAACCCCGCTTTTACTAGCGGGAGGCCATGAGCAGTTCTTC
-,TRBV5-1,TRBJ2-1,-,CASSPEGAGQKQFF,TGCGCCAGCAGCCCGGAGGGGGCAGGGCAGAAGCAGTTCTTC
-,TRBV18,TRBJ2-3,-,CASSLDQGGTQYF,TGTGCCAGCTCATTGGACCAGGGAGGTACGCAGTATTTT
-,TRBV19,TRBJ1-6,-,CASRWGGHNSPLHF,TGTGCCAGTAGATGGGGCGGCCATAATTCACCCCTCCACTTT
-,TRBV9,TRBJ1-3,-,CASSVTQTGNTIYF,TGTGCCAGCAGCGTAACACAAACTGGAAACACCATATATTTT
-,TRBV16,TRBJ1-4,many,CASSLWCQGLRVCNEKLFF,TGTGCCAGCAGCCTCTGGTGCCAGGGCCTCCGGGTTTGTAATGAAAAACTGTTTTTT
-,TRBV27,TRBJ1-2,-,CASKTLQWGANYGYTF,TGTGCCAGCAAGACCCTGCAGTGGGGGGCTAACTATGGCTACACCTTC
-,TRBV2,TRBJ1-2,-,CASRVLRSYGYTF,TGTGCCAGCAGGGTCCTGCGATCCTATGGCTACACCTTC
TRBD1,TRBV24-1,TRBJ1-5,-,CATSVAPGQGTSGWDQPQHF,TGTGCCACCAGTGTTGCGCCGGGACAGGGTACAAGCGGGTGGGATCAGCCCCAGCATTTT
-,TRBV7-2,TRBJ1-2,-,CASSLVQGVYGYTF,TGTGCCAGCAGCTTAGTGCAGGGTGTCTATGGCTACACCTTC
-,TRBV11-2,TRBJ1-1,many,CASSWQVLGTEAFF,TGTGCCAGCAGCTGGCAGGTTCTGGGCACTGAAGCTTTCTTT
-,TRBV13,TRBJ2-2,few,CASSLDGGFAGELFF,TGTGCCAGCAGCTTAGATGGAGGGTTCGCCGGGGAGCTGTTTTTT
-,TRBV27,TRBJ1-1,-,CASINRRGGEAFF,TGTGCCAGCATTAATCGTCGGGGGGGCGAAGCTTTCTTT
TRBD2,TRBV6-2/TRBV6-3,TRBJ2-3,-,CASSYSTRAGGSSSTDTQYF,TGTGCCAGCAGTTACTCAACTCGGGCGGGGGGCTCTTCTAGCACAGATACGCAGTATTTT
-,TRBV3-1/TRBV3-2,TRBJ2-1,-,CASTLGGRENEQFF,TGTGCCAGCACCTTGGGAGGTAGGGAGAATGAGCAGTTCTTC
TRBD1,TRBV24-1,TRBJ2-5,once,CATSGTGDQETQYF,TGTGCCACCAGTGGGACAGGGGACCAAGAGACCCAGTACTTC
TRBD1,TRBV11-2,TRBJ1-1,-,CASSLDGPGGSWTEAFF,TGTGCCAGCAGCTTAGACGGGCCAGGGGGCAGCTGGACTGAAGCTTTCTTT